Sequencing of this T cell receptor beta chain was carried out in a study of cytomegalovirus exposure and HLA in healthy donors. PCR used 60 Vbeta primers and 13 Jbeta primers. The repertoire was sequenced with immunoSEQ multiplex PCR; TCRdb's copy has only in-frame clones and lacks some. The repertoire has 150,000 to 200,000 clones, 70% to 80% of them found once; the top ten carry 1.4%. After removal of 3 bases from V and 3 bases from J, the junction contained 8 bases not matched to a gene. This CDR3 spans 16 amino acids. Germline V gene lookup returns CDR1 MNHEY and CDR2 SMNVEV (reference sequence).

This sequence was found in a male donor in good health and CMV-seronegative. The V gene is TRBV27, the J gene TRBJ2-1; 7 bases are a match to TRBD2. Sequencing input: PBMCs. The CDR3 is CASSLASGKGYNEQFF. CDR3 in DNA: TGTGCCAGCAGTTTGGCGAGCGGGAAGGGCTACAATGAGCAGTTCTTC.